The 5 T cell receptor beta chains below were found in one sample sequenced in a study of identical twins. TCRdb reprocessed the 5' RACE reads via MiXCR and lists one record per CDR3 protein. The sample lists 500,000 to 600,000 distinct CDR3 sequences, 20% to 25% occurring once. Separately, the same data were catalogued under a study of T cells expressing NK-cell markers.

Sequenced input: CD4+ T cells sorted from blood. The receptors were gathered from a woman aged 18-29 years in good health.

This clonotype came up many times. In DNA form, the CDR3 reads TGTGCCAGCAGTTCGGGGGAGGGCCGGTATGAGCAGTTCTTC. It codes for CASSSGEGRYEQFF. This rearrangement joins TRBV12-3 or TRBV12-4 to TRBJ2-1; 7 nucleotides agree with TRBD2. The J segment lost 8 bases and the V segment lost 4 bases, leaving 8 bases of the junction unmatched. The CDR3 runs 14 residues.

The J gene is TRBJ1-5, the V gene TRBV23-1; tentatively, D is TRBD1 (5 bases). TRBV23-1 is annotated as an ORF whose role is uncertain. This CDR3 comprises 17 residues. Trimming shortened V by 0 bases and J by 0 bases, and 12 bases separated the two germline ends. The CDR3 coding sequence is TGCGCCAGCAGTCAATCCTTCACAGGCGCTAGCAATCAGCCCCAGCATTTT. It encodes CASSQSFTGASNQPQHF.

This clonotype has only a few counts. V is TRBV12-3 or TRBV12-4 and J is TRBJ1-1; 8 nucleotides match TRBD1. The CDR3 has 14 residues. J was trimmed by 2 bases and V by 4 bases; bases with no gene match: 3. The CDR3 DNA is TGTGCCAGCAGTTACAGGGGGGAAAACACTGAAGCTTTCTTT. This encodes CASSYRGENTEAFF.

This clonotype appeared many times. The chain couples TRBV9 to TRBJ2-7, with 7 bases lining up with TRBD2. This CDR3 is 15 amino acids long. The germline CDR1 and CDR2 sequences are SGDLS and YYNGEE. J was trimmed by 4 bases and V by 0 bases; bases with no gene match: 7. The DNA of the CDR3 is TGTGCCAGCAGCGTAGCCAGCGGGGACTCTTACGAGCAGTACTTC. Translated: CASSVASGDSYEQYF. Variable domain in full (rest from reference TRBV9 and TRBJ2-7): DSGVTQTPKHLITATGQRVTLRCSPRSGDLSVYWYQQSLDQGLQFLIQYYNGEERAKGNILERFSAQQFPDLHSELNLSSLELGDSALYFCASSVASGDSYEQYFGPGTRLTVT.

The chain joins TRBV20-1 to TRBJ1-2, with D maybe TRBD1 (5 bases). The V gene lost 6 bases and the J gene lost 2 bases, with 10 bases spanning the gap. CDR1 and CDR2 (germline): DFQATT, SNEGSKA (reference sequence). The CDR3 has 12 residues. The CDR3 sequence: CSAAGTNYGYTF. Written as DNA, the CDR3 is TGCAGTGCCGCCGGGACGAACTATGGCTACACCTTC.